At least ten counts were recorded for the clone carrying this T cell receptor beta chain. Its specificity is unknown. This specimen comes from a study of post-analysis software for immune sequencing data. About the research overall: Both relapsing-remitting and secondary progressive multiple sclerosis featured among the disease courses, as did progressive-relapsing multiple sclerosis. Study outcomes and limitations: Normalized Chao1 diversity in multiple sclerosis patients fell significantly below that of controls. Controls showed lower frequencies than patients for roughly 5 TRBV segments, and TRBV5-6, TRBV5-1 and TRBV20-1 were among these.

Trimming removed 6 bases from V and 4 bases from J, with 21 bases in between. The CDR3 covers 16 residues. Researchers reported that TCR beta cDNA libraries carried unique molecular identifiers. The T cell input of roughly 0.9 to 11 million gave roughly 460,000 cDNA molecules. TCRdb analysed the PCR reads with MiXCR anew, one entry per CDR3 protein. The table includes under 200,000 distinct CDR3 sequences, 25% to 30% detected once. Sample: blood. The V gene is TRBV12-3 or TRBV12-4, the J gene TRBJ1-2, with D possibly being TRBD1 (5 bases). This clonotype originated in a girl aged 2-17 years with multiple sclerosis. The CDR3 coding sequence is TGTGCCAGCAGCCCCATCGGGCAGGGCGTGGGCTATGGCTACACCTTC. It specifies CASSPIGQGVGYGYTF.